This T cell receptor (beta chain) was retrieved from a study of blood T cells in healthy people across ages. Findings and caveats of the study: As age increased, TCR beta diversity per million T cells fell in a roughly linear fashion. Diversity was estimated from one million T cells, and these estimates were considered underestimates.

The germline V gene encodes CDR1 SGHTA and CDR2 FQGTGA. This CDR3 spans 16 amino acids. Trimming left V 4 bases short and J 0 bases short, with 14 bases between. To note about this clonotype: Its target is not known.

Per-sample PBMC isolation yielded at least 6 million cells. Extractions gave at least 5 micrograms of total RNA per sample. The second PCR ran about 7 to 12 cycles with a sample-barcoded 5' primer and J-beta primers. Via MiXCR, TCRdb re-called the 5' RACE reads, giving one row per CDR3 protein. The sample lists over 1,500,000 distinct CDR3 sequences; less than 50% were seen once. V gene TRBV7-3 combines with J gene TRBJ2-3; tentatively, D is TRBD2 (6 bases). The receptor comes from a middle-aged woman in good health. The material sequenced was blood. The CDR3 spells CASSSPGGTSTDTQYF. In DNA form, the CDR3 reads TGTGCCAGCAGCTCCCCCGGGGGAACTAGCACAGATACGCAGTATTTT. The variable domain in full, completed from reference TRBV7-3 and TRBJ2-3, reads GAGVSQTPSNKVTEKGKYVELRCDPISGHTALYWYRQSLGQGPEFLIYFQGTGAADDSGLPNDRFFAVRPEGSVSTLKIQRTERGDSAVYLCASSSPGGTSTDTQYFGPGTRLTVL.